This TCR beta chain is drawn from a study of cytomegalovirus exposure and HLA in healthy donors. Study details: Prior work identified 100 million to 130 million unique TCR beta sequences in approximately 180 million T cells.

Findings and limits, study-wide: The authors excluded some V segments, including TRBV6-2 and TRBV6-3, as indistinguishable.

Turning to this clone: The target antigen is unknown.

V dropped 1 base and J dropped 7 bases, with 14 bases sitting between them. The germline V gene encodes CDR1 MGHRA and CDR2 YSYEKL. This CDR3 has 15 residues. The PCR was carried out with 60 Vbeta primers and 13 Jbeta primers. Produced via immunoSEQ multiplex PCR; TCRdb's table is partial and in-frame only. The data contain approximately 190,000 clones, approximately 85% of them singletons. This clonotype was obtained from a woman aged 45-65 years in good health and CMV-seropositive. Sequenced input: PBMCs. V is TRBV4-1 and J is TRBJ2-1; a possible D gene is TRBD1 (5 bases). CDR3 region: CASSQAYKGMNEQFF. The CDR3 coding sequence is TGCGCCAGCAGCCAAGCTTATAAGGGGATGAATGAGCAGTTCTTC.